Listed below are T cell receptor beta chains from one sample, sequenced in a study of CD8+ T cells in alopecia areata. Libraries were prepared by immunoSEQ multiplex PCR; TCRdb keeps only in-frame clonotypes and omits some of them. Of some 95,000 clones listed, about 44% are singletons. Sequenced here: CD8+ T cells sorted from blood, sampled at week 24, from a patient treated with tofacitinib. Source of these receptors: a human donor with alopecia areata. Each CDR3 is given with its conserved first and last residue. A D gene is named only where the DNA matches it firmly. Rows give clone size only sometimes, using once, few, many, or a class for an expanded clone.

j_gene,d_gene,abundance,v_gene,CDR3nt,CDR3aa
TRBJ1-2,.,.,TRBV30,TGTGCCTGGGGGCCGGGGTTGAACTATGGCTACACCTTC,CAWGPGLNYGYTF
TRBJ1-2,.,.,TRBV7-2,TGTGCCAGCAGCTTAAGCGCTAACTATGGCTACACCTTC,CASSLSANYGYTF
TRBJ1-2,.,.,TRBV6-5,TGTGCCAGCAGTCAACGGACAGTCTATGGCTACACCTTC,CASSQRTVYGYTF
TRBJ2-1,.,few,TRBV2,TGTGCCAGCAGTGACCCGCTCGGGGCGCCCGACAATGAGCAGTTCTTC,CASSDPLGAPDNEQFF
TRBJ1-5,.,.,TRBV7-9,TGTGCCAGCAGCTCAACGGCGACCCCCAATCAGCCCCAGCATTTT,CASSSTATPNQPQHF
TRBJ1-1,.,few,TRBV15,TGTGCCACCAGCAACGAGCGGGTGAACACTGAAGCTTTCTTT,CATSNERVNTEAFF
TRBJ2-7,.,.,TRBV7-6,TGTGCCAGCAGCCCTCCGGCGGGATCCTACGAGCAGTACTTC,CASSPPAGSYEQYF
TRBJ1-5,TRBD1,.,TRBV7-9,TGTGCCAGCAGCGACGAATACAGGGGTCCCCAGCATTTT,CASSDEYRGPQHF
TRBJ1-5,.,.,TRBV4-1,TGCGCCAGCAGCCAAGTCCCTCCGCAGGGGAATCAGCCCCAGCATTTT,CASSQVPPQGNQPQHF
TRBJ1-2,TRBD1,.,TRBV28,TGTGCCAGCAGTTTAGTCTTCCGGGACAGGGAAACCTATGGCTACACCTTC,CASSLVFRDRETYGYTF
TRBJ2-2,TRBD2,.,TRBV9,TGTGCCAGCAGCGTTGGAGCGGGAGGCACCGGGGAGCTGTTTTTT,CASSVGAGGTGELFF
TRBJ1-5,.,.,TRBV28,TGTGCCAGCACCCTCCGGGGGCCCCAGCATTTT,CASTLRGPQHF
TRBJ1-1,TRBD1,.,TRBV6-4,TGTGCCAGCAGACAGGGGCAGAACACTGAAGCTTTCTTT,CASRQGQNTEAFF
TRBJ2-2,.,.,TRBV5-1,TGCGCCAGCAGCTGGAAAACCGGGGAGCTGTTTTTT,CASSWKTGELFF
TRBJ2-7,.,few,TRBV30,TGTGCCTGGAGTGACAACTCCTACGAGCAGTACTTC,CAWSDNSYEQYF
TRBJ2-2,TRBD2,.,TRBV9,TGTGCCAGCAGCCCCTTGGCGGGAGAGGGCACCGGGGAGCTGTTTTTT,CASSPLAGEGTGELFF
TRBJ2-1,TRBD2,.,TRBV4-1,TGCGCCAGCAGCCCAGGGTTCCGCGGGAGTTCGTACAATGAGCAGTTCTTC,CASSPGFRGSSYNEQFF
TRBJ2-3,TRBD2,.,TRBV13,TGTGCCAGCAGCATCAGGACTAGCGGGAGCAGCACAGATACGCAGTATTTT,CASSIRTSGSSTDTQYF
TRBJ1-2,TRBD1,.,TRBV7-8,TGTGCCAGCAGCACGGGACAGGGGAACTATGGCTACACCTTC,CASSTGQGNYGYTF
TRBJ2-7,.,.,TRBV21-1,TGTGCCAGCGTCCGGAGGGTTTACGAGCAGTACTTC,CASVRRVYEQYF
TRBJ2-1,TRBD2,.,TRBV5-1,TGCGCCAGCAGCCCCCCGACTGTAACTAGCGGGACTCGCCCCTGGGAGCAGTTCTTC,CASSPPTVTSGTRPWEQFF
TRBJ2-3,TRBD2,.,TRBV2,TGTGCCAGCAGTGACGTGGAGCGGGAACCGACAGATACGCAGTATTTT,CASSDVEREPTDTQYF
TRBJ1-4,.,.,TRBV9,TGTGCCAGCAGCGATGAGGGTGGAGATGAAAAACTGTTTTTT,CASSDEGGDEKLFF
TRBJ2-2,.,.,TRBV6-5,TGTGCCAGCAGTTCCCAGGGGCAGGGCTTCACCGGGGAGCTGTTTTTT,CASSSQGQGFTGELFF
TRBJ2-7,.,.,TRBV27,TGTGCCAGCAGTCCGCAGCGGGTGGACTACGAGCAGTACTTC,CASSPQRVDYEQYF
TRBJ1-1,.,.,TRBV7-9,TGTGCCAGCAGCTCGAGCGGGGTTAACACTGAAGCTTTCTTT,CASSSSGVNTEAFF